The 10 T cell receptor beta chains presented below share a single source sample, sequenced in a study of cytomegalovirus exposure and HLA in healthy donors. Use of 60 Vbeta and 13 Jbeta primers characterized the PCR. Assay: immunoSEQ multiplex PCR; the TCRdb copy retains only in-frame clones and omits some. The sample shows 150,000 to 200,000 clones, approximately 85% of them seen only once. Sequenced material: PBMCs. The origin of the receptors is a man between 18 and 35 years old in good health and CMV-seropositive.

The chain has TRBV10-3 and TRBJ2-1, with D possibly being TRBD2 (7 bases). CDR3 size: 13 residues. CDR1 is ENHRY and CDR2 is SYGVKD in the germline V gene. Trimming shortened V by 6 bases and J by 6 bases, and 12 bases separated the two germline ends. This chain's CDR3 is CAISGGPTNEQFF. CDR3 sequence (DNA): TGTGCCATCAGCGGGGGGCCAACCAATGAGCAGTTCTTC.

This clone was seen a few times. This rearrangement joins TRBV7-2 to TRBJ2-6; TRBD1 matches 7 bases. V dropped 5 bases and J dropped 0; count of bases not matched to a gene: 10. Germline V lookup: CDR1 SGHTA, CDR2 FQGNSA. This CDR3 spans 18 amino acids. The chain's CDR3 is CASSDNRQGPSGANVLTF. CDR3 coding DNA: TGTGCCAGCAGCGATAATAGACAGGGTCCCTCTGGGGCCAACGTCCTGACTTTC.

V usage is TRBV9 and J usage is TRBJ2-1, with TRBD1 matching over 7 bases. Germline trimming cut 4 bases from V and 9 bases from J; bases unmatched to any gene: 16. The CDR3 is 16 amino acids. Germline V gene lookup returns CDR1 SGDLS and CDR2 YYNGEE. The CDR3 DNA sequence: TGTGCCAGCAGCACAACCTCCGGGACAGACCCTAGTGAGCAGTTCTTC. The encoded protein is CASSTTSGTDPSEQFF. Together with reference TRBV9 and TRBJ2-1, the CDR3 gives the full variable domain: DSGVTQTPKHLITATGQRVTLRCSPRSGDLSVYWYQQSLDQGLQFLIQYYNGEERAKGNILERFSAQQFPDLHSELNLSSLELGDSALYFCASSTTSGTDPSEQFFGPGTRLTVL.

For the CDR3, the DNA is TGCGCCAGCAGCTCAATCCCAGGGAGGGTTCAGTACTTC. Protein product: CASSSIPGRVQYF. The chain is built from TRBV5-1 and TRBJ2-4; TRBD2 matches 7 bases. Germline trimming cut 3 bases from V and 11 bases from J; bases unmatched to any gene: 8. Germline CDR1 is SGHRS and CDR2 is YFSETQ. The CDR3 has 13 amino acids.

V is TRBV7-9 and J is TRBJ1-1; D uncertain. Per the germline V gene, CDR1 is SEHNR and CDR2 is FQNEAQ (reference sequence). Between the trimmed V and J ends, which lost 5 bases and 0 bases, there was a span of 19 bases. The CDR3 runs to 17 residues. In DNA, the CDR3 is TGTGCCAGCAGCCCCAACATCGGGGTTATCTTGAACACTGAAGCTTTCTTT. Its protein product is CASSPNIGVILNTEAFF.

DNA of the CDR3: TGTGCCAGTAAACAGGGGAATGGAAACACCATATATTTT. Amino acid sequence: CASKQGNGNTIYF. The rearrangement joins TRBV27 to TRBJ1-3; 7 positions match TRBD1. CDR3 length: 13 amino acids. Unmatched junction bases numbered 5, after V lost 9 bases and J lost 3 bases. Germline CDR1 is MNHEY and CDR2 is SMNVEV (reference sequence).

The V call is TRBV11-3, the J call TRBJ2-5, with 7 bases that match TRBD2. CDR1 and CDR2 (germline): SGHNT, YENEEA. V gave up 2 bases and J gave up 5 bases; unmatched junction bases: 5. CDR3 length: 14 residues. The CDR3: CASSLRLAGETQYF. CDR3 DNA sequence: TGTGCCAGCAGCTTAAGACTAGCTGGGGAGACCCAGTACTTC. Drawing the rest from reference TRBV11-3 and TRBJ2-5, the complete variable domain is EAGVVQSPRYKIIEKKQPVAFWCNPISGHNTLYWYLQNLGQGPELLIRYENEEAVDDSQLPKDRFSAERLKGVDSTLKIQPAELGDSAVYLCASSLRLAGETQYFGPGTRLLVL.

The genes are TRBV2 and TRBJ1-1, with TRBD1 matching 7 bases. CDR1 is SNHLY, CDR2 FYNNEI, per germline. The CDR3 length is 16 residues. V lost 2 bases, J lost 1 base, and 7 bases stayed unmatched. CDR3 coding DNA: TGTGCCAGCAGTGAAAGGAGGGGGCTAACGAACACTGAAGCTTTCTTT. Translating gives CASSERRGLTNTEAFF.

The J gene is TRBJ1-1, the V gene TRBV10-2, with 8 nucleotides matching TRBD1. V dropped 4 bases and J dropped 1; count of bases not matched to a gene: 2. Germline V gene sequence: CDR1 WSHSY, CDR2 SAAADI. The CDR3 length is 14 residues. Here the CDR3 DNA reads TGCGCCAGCAGTGGGACAGGGAGGAACACTGAAGCTTTCTTT. This encodes CASSGTGRNTEAFF.

In this sample, this clone turned up once. The CDR3 reads CASSFTGLGKNIQYF. CDR3 nucleotide sequence: TGTGCCAGCAGTTTTACAGGGTTAGGCAAAAACATTCAGTACTTC. This sequence joins TRBV7-2 and TRBJ2-4; tentatively, D is TRBD1 (6 bases). Trimming took off 6 bases at V and 3 bases at J, with 15 bases between the two ends. Germline V gives CDR1 SGHTA, CDR2 FQGNSA. The CDR3 is 15 residues long.